This TCR beta chain was identified in a study of blood T cell repertoires in COVID-19 (TCRdb year 2020). Regarding the study in general: The collaborator samples originated in the United States, Italy and Spain and spanned the acute and convalescent phases of COVID-19. Deeply sampled blood TCRbeta repertoires from subjects exposed to, actively infected with, or recovered from COVID-19 were included in the dataset. The samples were drawn from two sources: the first 160 participants of the ongoing ImmuneRACE study, and over 950 subjects contributed by 6 global collaborators. HLA class I and class II types, where available, came from metadata supplied by the sample provider rather than from assay-based typing. Nearly every sample came with metadata listing a de-identified subject ID, COVID-19 status, age in years and sex. The prospective study material was composed of cDNA or gDNA derived from T cells, B-cell-depleted T cells, or PBMCs. A freely available public database, intended as a resource for researchers studying the immune response to SARS-CoV-2, is where the repertoires were released. General study outcomes and caveats: The amount of clinical and demographic metadata varied by source and participant and was provided uncurated.

TCRbeta CDR3 regions were amplified from genomic DNA by means of the immunoSEQ Assay, a bias-controlled multiplex PCR. The source study handled its data this way. The number of nucleated cells in each sample was estimated from the amplification of reference gene primers within the assay. To quantify the absolute abundance of each unique TCRbeta CDR3 rearrangement, sequence reads were collapsed and filtered. For each sample, productive Simpson clonality was calculated as the square root of Simpson's diversity index across productive rearrangements. TCRdb limited this immuneACCESS table to in-frame rearrangements with V and J called. A share of clones is missing; checked studies link under half to unresolved V genes, and the rest is unexplained. D and trimming come from the DNA, and the V and J calls and clone size come from that table. A total of some 100,000 clones appear in this sample, 91% of them only once. About 1.7% of the sample is held by the ten biggest clonotypes.

In this sample, this clone turned up once. Its antigen remains undetermined. There are no base qualities to consult, and no much larger clone falls within one base. The collaborating institutions used their own protocols to collect whole blood in K2EDTA tubes. Collaborator samples were shipped for TCRbeta analysis as frozen whole blood, isolated PBMCs, or DNA extracted from either sample type. The cysteine opens and the phenylalanine closes a CDR3 of 13 amino acids. Only CDR3 DNA is held: 39 bases, read in frame from base 1. The CDR1 and CDR2 encoded by the germline V gene are MNHEY and SVGEGT. The germline ends are 9 bases apart after V is trimmed by 2 bases and J by 4 bases.

The receptor comes from a human donor with active COVID-19. The donor label of this sample is uncertain. The sequence links TRBV6-2 or TRBV6-3 to TRBJ2-7; tentative D gene TRBD1, with 6 bases matching. Sequences were obtained from peripheral blood. The nucleotide sequence reads as follows: TGTGCCAGCAGTTACCATACAGGGTACGAGCAGTACTTC. This gives the protein CASSYHTGYEQYF.